This TCR beta chain comes out of a study of blood T cell repertoires in COVID-19. Study-wide background: In each case, the material was cDNA or gDNA derived from T cells, B-cell-depleted T cells, or PBMCs.

Original analysis: Reference gene primer amplification gave nucleated cell count estimates. This table comes from immunoSEQ multiplex PCR, and its TCRdb copy is limited to in-frame clones, with some not included. That table furnishes V, J and clone size, whereas the DNA furnished D and trimming. Here the sample spans 200,000 to 300,000 clones, 75% to 90% being singletons. This CDR3 comprises 15 residues. Per the germline V gene, CDR1 is MDHEN and CDR2 is SYDVKM. V lost 6 bases and J 5 bases, leaving 16 bases between the germline ends. Participants' own reports of clinical history determined their cohort assignment. For recovered donors of Cohort 3, there were two negative PCRs, clearance, or symptom resolution.

This receptor was identified in a man aged 35-49 years who had recovered from COVID-19. Sequences were obtained from PBMCs or T cells enriched from blood (not recorded which). This sequence joins TRBV28 and TRBJ1-4; D is unresolved. The CDR3 coding sequence is TGTGCCAGCAGCCAAAGGAGGGTCGCAAATGAAAAACTGTTTTTT. As protein: CASSQRRVANEKLFF.